This passage covers 10 T cell receptor beta chains from one sample sequenced in a study of shared clonotypes between healthy human individuals. Clones were sequenced by immunoSEQ multiplex PCR, and TCRdb holds only the in-frame ones, with some missing. The sample has some 2.1 million clones, 90% to 95% seen once. CD45RO-negative cells were positively selected for CCR7, leaving out terminally differentiated effector memory CD45RA+ cells. The specimen was naive CD8+ T cells from PBMCs. The receptors were gathered from a man between 18 and 35 years old in good health. Some clones in this sample may be carry-over from other donors' samples.

The V call is TRBV27, the J call TRBJ2-1, with D perhaps TRBD1 (6 bases). From germline, CDR1 is MNHEY and CDR2 SMNVEV (reference sequence). V was clipped by 10 bases and J by 1 base, with 11 bases between them. The CDR3 covers 13 residues. The CDR3 region is CATLDRSYNEQFF. CDR3 in DNA: TGTGCCACCCTGGACAGATCCTACAATGAGCAGTTCTTC.

V gene TRBV4-1 combines with J gene TRBJ1-1; D is possibly TRBD1 (5 bases). Germline loops: CDR1 MGHRA, CDR2 YSYEKL. This CDR3 is built from 15 residues. Deletions cut 2 bases from V and 5 bases from J, with 15 bases between. The CDR3 sequence: CASSQRAGGGTEAFF. CDR3 sequence (DNA): TGCGCCAGCAGCCAAAGGGCCGGGGGGGGAACTGAAGCTTTCTTT.

The genes are TRBV6-1 and TRBJ1-1, with a possible D match to TRBD1 (5 bases). Germline CDR1 is MNHNS and CDR2 is SASEGT. V dropped 6 bases and J dropped 4 bases, with 15 bases sitting between them. The CDR3 runs 14 residues. For the CDR3, the DNA is TGTGCCAGCAGGGGAAAATGGGGCACCACTGAAGCTTTCTTT. It translates to CASRGKWGTTEAFF.

The rearrangement links TRBV9 to TRBJ1-1; D not certain. The CDR3 is 11 residues long. The ends were cut back, 7 bases at V and 6 bases at J, with 10 bases in the middle. Per the germline V gene, CDR1 is SGDLS and CDR2 is YYNGEE. CDR3 region: CASGSEAEAFF. The CDR3 DNA reads as TGTGCCAGCGGCAGTGAGGCTGAAGCTTTCTTT.

This clone was detected only a few times. The rearrangement joins TRBV2 to TRBJ2-7; D remains unclear. From germline, CDR1 is SNHLY and CDR2 FYNNEI. V lost 5 bases, J lost 3 bases, and 5 bases lay in between. CDR3 size: 11 residues. CDR3 sequence reads: CASSSFYEQYF. The CDR3 DNA reads TGTGCCAGCAGTTCTTTCTACGAGCAGTACTTC.

The chain has TRBV28 and TRBJ2-7; D call uncertain. Trimming removed 5 bases at V and 5 bases at J, with 19 bases between. The germline CDR1 and CDR2 sequences are MDHEN and SYDVKM. The CDR3 is 15 amino acids. CDR3: CASSPRLRRQDEQYF. As DNA, the CDR3 is TGTGCCAGCAGTCCCCGGTTAAGAAGGCAGGACGAGCAGTACTTC.

The J gene is TRBJ1-1, the V gene TRBV5-1, with a tentative D call TRBD1 (5 bases). V lost 0 bases, J lost 0 bases, and 12 bases lay in between. CDR3 length: 16 amino acids. CDR1 and CDR2 from the germline V gene are SGHRS and YFSETQ. The CDR3 DNA is TGCGCCAGCAGCTTGGAAGGGGTCGAGATGAACACTGAAGCTTTCTTT. Protein product: CASSLEGVEMNTEAFF.

This clone was observed a few times. This chain uses TRBV7-2 with TRBJ1-5; D is unresolved. Germline V CDR1 and CDR2: SGHTA, FQGNSA. Trimming pared 5 bases from V and 3 bases from J, leaving 8 bases between. The CDR3 loop spans 13 amino acids. This CDR3 reads CASSRAHNQPQHF. The CDR3 DNA is TGTGCCAGCAGCCGCGCACACAATCAGCCCCAGCATTTT.

The rearrangement links TRBV4-1 to TRBJ1-4; D remains ambiguous. The length of the CDR3 is 15 residues. Deletions cut 0 bases from V and 7 bases from J, with 12 bases between. Germline assignment: CDR1 MGHRA and CDR2 YSYEKL. CDR3 sequence: CASSQEAPPGEKLFF. Written as DNA, the CDR3 is TGCGCCAGCAGCCAAGAGGCGCCCCCGGGTGAAAAACTGTTTTTT.

The chain joins TRBV13 to TRBJ1-1; 7 bases match TRBD1. This CDR3 region has 14 residues. With V trimmed by 2 bases and J by 0 bases, 0 bases remained unmatched. The V gene's germline CDR1 is PRHDT and CDR2 FYEKMQ (reference sequence). The CDR3 spells CASSLTGVNTEAFF. In DNA, the CDR3 is TGTGCCAGCAGCTTAACAGGGGTGAACACTGAAGCTTTCTTT.